Reported below is one T cell receptor (beta chain). Germline V CDR1 and CDR2: SEHNR, FQNEAQ (reference sequence). V was pared by 8 bases and J by 5 bases, with 15 bases between. This CDR3 is built from 14 residues. These data come from a study of blood T cell repertoires in COVID-19. Study context: Some COVID-19 samples were acute and others convalescent; all came from the United States, Italy and Spain. T cells, B-cell-depleted T cells, or PBMCs provided the cDNA or gDNA that served as material.

Original processing methods: Using reference gene primer amplification, nucleated cell counts were estimated. Clones were sequenced by immunoSEQ multiplex PCR, and TCRdb holds only the in-frame ones, with some missing. V and J calls and clone size follow that table, whereas D and trimming were derived from the DNA. Among fewer than 250,000 clones listed, 84% were seen once. The receptor comes from a man aged 45-65 years with acute or convalescent COVID-19. The rearrangement uses TRBV7-9 and TRBJ2-2; possibly TRBD1 for D (6 bases). The sequenced sample was peripheral blood. CDR3 sequence: CASPPGALTGELFF. As DNA, the CDR3 is TGTGCCAGCCCCCCAGGGGCGTTAACCGGGGAGCTGTTTTTT.